This TCR beta chain was identified in a study of identical twins. TCRdb recomputed calls from the 5' RACE reads with MiXCR, one row per CDR3 protein. This sample has 150,000 or so distinct CDR3 sequences, with around 3.6% found just once. This clonotype was found many times. The TCR originated in a man younger than 35 in good health. Sequencing was carried out using memory T cells sorted from blood.

Written as DNA, the CDR3 is TGCAGCGTTATTGGGCGGGGGGCTCACTACGAGCAGTACTTC. Its translation: CSVIGRGAHYEQYF. V and J are TRBV29-1 and TRBJ2-7; TRBD2 matches at 8 bases. Germline values: CDR1 SQVTM, CDR2 ANQGSEA. The V gene end was trimmed by 5 bases and the J gene end by 3 bases; junction bases not matched to a gene: 9. CDR3 length: 14 residues.